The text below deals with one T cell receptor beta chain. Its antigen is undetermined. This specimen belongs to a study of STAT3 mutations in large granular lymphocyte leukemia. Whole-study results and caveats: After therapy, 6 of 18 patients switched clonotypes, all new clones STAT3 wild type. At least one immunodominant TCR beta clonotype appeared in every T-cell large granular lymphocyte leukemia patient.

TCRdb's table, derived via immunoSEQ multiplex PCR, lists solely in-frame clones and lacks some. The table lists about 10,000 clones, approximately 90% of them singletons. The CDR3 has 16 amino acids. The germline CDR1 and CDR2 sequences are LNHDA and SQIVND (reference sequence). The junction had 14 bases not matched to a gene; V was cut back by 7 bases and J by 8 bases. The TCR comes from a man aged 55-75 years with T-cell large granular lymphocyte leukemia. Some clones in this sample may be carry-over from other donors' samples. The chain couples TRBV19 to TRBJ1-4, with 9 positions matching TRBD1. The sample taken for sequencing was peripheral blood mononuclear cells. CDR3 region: CASKGGTGRIVEKLFF. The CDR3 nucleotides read TGTGCCAGTAAGGGGGGGACAGGGAGGATTGTCGAAAAACTGTTTTTT.